Here is one TCR beta chain with its context. The specificity of this receptor is unknown. Per-base quality was not reported, and no clone a single base away is much larger than it. TCRbeta CDR3 regions were amplified from genomic DNA by means of the immunoSEQ Assay, a bias-controlled multiplex PCR. On the study's bioinformatics: The number of nucleated cells in each sample was estimated by amplification of reference gene primers within the assay. Sequence reads were collapsed and filtered to measure the absolute abundance of every unique TCRbeta CDR3 rearrangement. For each sample, productive Simpson clonality was calculated as the square root of Simpson's diversity index across productive rearrangements. TCRdb provides this immuneACCESS table in a form limited to in-frame rearrangements. Some clones are lacking; in checked studies, under half of them reflect an unresolved V gene, and why the rest are absent is not known. The V and J calls and clone size come from that table; D and trimming were worked out from the DNA. The sample table shows over 50,000 clones, and about 81% are seen once. 15% to 19% of the sample is in the top ten clones.

The CDR3, from cysteine to phenylalanine, totals 14 residues. Just CDR3 DNA is preserved here, 42 bases in frame from base 1. The germline V gene specifies SGHRS as CDR1 and YFSETQ as CDR2. Trimming accounts for 6 bases at V and 8 bases at J, while the number of junction bases matched to no gene is 8. This entry comes from a study of blood T cell repertoires in COVID-19 (dated by TCRdb to the early 2020s). For context, the study as a whole: Collaborator samples came from the United States, Italy and Spain and covered acute and convalescent phases of COVID-19. The material from the prospective study consisted of cDNA or gDNA derived from T cells, B-cell-depleted T cells, or PBMCs. HLA class I and class II types, where available, came from metadata supplied by the sample provider rather than from assay-based typing. Nearly every sample came with metadata listing a de-identified subject ID, COVID-19 status, age in years and sex. The repertoires were made available in a free public database intended to serve as a resource for research on the immune response to SARS-CoV-2. Samples came from the ongoing ImmuneRACE study (first 160 participants) plus 1,254 subjects from 6 global collaborators. The dataset comprised deeply sampled blood TCRbeta repertoires from subjects exposed to, actively infected with, or recovered from COVID-19.

Overall study outcomes, separate from this receptor: The amount of clinical and demographic metadata varied by source and participant and was provided uncurated.

Whole blood was collected in K2EDTA tubes by collaborating institutions according to the institutions' own protocols. For TCRbeta analysis, collaborator samples were shipped as frozen whole blood, as isolated PBMCs, or as DNA extracted from either sample type. Sequenced material: peripheral blood. The chain couples TRBV5-1 to TRBJ2-1; 10 of the junction bases match TRBD2. This TCR derives from a man older than 75 with acute or convalescent COVID-19. Here the CDR3 is given as CASNEAGGHDEQFF. The nucleotide sequence is TGCGCCAGCAATGAAGCGGGGGGGCACGATGAGCAGTTCTTC. When the CDR3 is completed using the reference TRBV5-1 and TRBJ2-1 genes on either side, the full variable domain is KAGVTQTPRYLIKTRGQQVTLSCSPISGHRSVSWYQQTPGQGLQFLFEYFSETQRNKGNFPGRFSGRQFSNSRSEMNVSTLELGDSALYLCASNEAGGHDEQFFGPGTRLTVL.